This T cell receptor (beta chain) stems from a study of Graves' ophthalmopathy and Graves' hyperthyroidism. The table lists this clonotype with a few counts. Its antigen is undetermined. None of the included patients had other autoimmune diseases, uncontrolled infections, pregnancy or lactation, as these led to exclusion. Patients were diagnosed from clinical symptoms, serum thyroxine, TRAb, thyroid ultrasound and orbital computed tomography. The PBMCs originated from more than 8 ml of fresh peripheral blood. Whole-study results and caveats: Blood contained most expanded thyroid clonotypes exceeding 0.001 frequency.

The CDR3 has 13 amino acids. Germline lookup yields CDR1 MGHRA and CDR2 YSYEKL. V lost 4 bases, J lost 6 bases, and 6 bases stayed unmatched. The study amplified TCR beta CDR3 regions using RNA transcripts. A first-round RT-PCR used HTBI primers, followed by a second-round multiplex PCR. TCRdb processed the multiplex PCR reads anew with MiXCR; each CDR3 protein has one entry. The sample holds over 650,000 distinct CDR3 sequences, roughly 41% seen once. The clonotype comes from an adult man with Graves' ophthalmopathy. The chain has TRBV4-1 and TRBJ2-7; TRBD1 matches at 7 bases. The sequencing input was peripheral blood. The CDR3 DNA reads TGCGCCAGCAGCCCACCGGGACAGAGCGAGCAGTACTTC. Its translation is CASSPPGQSEQYF.